The next 32 T cell receptor beta chains were all read from a single sample in a study of blood T cell repertoires in COVID-19. Libraries were prepared by immunoSEQ multiplex PCR; TCRdb keeps only in-frame clonotypes and omits some of them. The table has around 180,000 clones, 88% seen once. The specimen was peripheral blood. The receptors originated from a man aged 55-75 years with acute or convalescent COVID-19.

This chain uses TRBV7-7 with TRBJ2-3; perhaps TRBD1 as D (6 bases). This CDR3 contains 14 residues. The V gene lost 5 bases and the J gene lost 5 bases, with 14 bases spanning the gap. Germline V gives CDR1 SSHAT, CDR2 FNYEAQ (reference sequence). Written as DNA, the CDR3 is TGTGCCAGCAGCGCAGGGGCCGCTGGAGATACGCAGTATTTT. Protein: CASSAGAAGDTQYF.

The chain combines TRBV10-3 with TRBJ1-1, with D unclear. Trimming pared 6 bases from V and 1 base from J, leaving 6 bases between. Looked up from germline, CDR1 is ENHRY and CDR2 is SYGVKD. The CDR3 has 12 amino acids. The CDR3 loop reads CAIRRSNTEAFF. The CDR3 DNA follows: TGTGCCATCAGGCGATCGAACACTGAAGCTTTCTTT.

This clone has more than one count but fewer than ten. V and J are TRBV7-3 and TRBJ2-1, with 13 bases lining up with TRBD2. J lost 4 bases, V lost 4 bases, and 4 bases had no gene match. This CDR3 comprises 16 residues. CDR1 and CDR2 from the germline V gene are SGHTA and FQGTGA. CDR3: CASSSRLAGGYNEQFF. CDR3 DNA sequence: TGTGCCAGCAGCTCCAGACTAGCGGGAGGTTACAATGAGCAGTTCTTC.

The chain recombines TRBV5-6 with TRBJ1-2; TRBD1 matches at 11 bases. The junction had 3 bases not matched to a gene; V was cut back by 4 bases and J by 4 bases. Looked up from germline, CDR1 is SGHDT and CDR2 is YYEEEE. This CDR3 is 14 amino acids long. CDR3 coding DNA: TGTGCCAGCAGCCGGGACAGGGGGTCCTATGGCTACACCTTC. It translates to CASSRDRGSYGYTF.

The CDR3 DNA reads TGTGCCAGCTCACCAGGGGCAGGCACCGGGGAGCTGTTTTTT. Its translation: CASSPGAGTGELFF. The J gene is TRBJ2-2, the V gene TRBV18; D might be TRBD1 (5 bases). Germline V CDR1 and CDR2: KGHSH, LQKENI. The CDR3 runs to 14 residues. V lost 2 bases and J lost 4, with 8 bases in between.

This chain joins TRBV2 and TRBJ1-1; 8 nucleotides match TRBD1. In germline, CDR1 is SNHLY, CDR2 FYNNEI. J lost 4 bases, V lost 4 bases, and 5 bases had no gene match. There are 14 residues in the CDR3. CDR3 region: CASSGQGMGTEAFF. The DNA for the CDR3 is TGTGCCAGCAGTGGACAGGGGATGGGCACTGAAGCTTTCTTT.

Only one count was recorded for this clone. The chain is built from TRBV24-1 and TRBJ2-7, with D unclear. The V end lost 3 bases, the J end lost 6 bases, and 5 bases lay between the germline ends. CDR1 and CDR2 (germline): KGHDR, SFDVKD. This CDR3 spans 11 amino acids. Here the CDR3 reads CATSDRLEQYF. In DNA form, the CDR3 reads TGTGCCACCAGTGATCGTCTCGAGCAGTACTTC.

The chain joins TRBV6-2 or TRBV6-3 to TRBJ2-2, with 15 nucleotides matching TRBD2. V trimming: 5 bases; J trimming: 1 base; junction bases outside the gene matches: 2. The CDR3 contains 17 residues. CDR1 is MNHEY, CDR2 SVGEGT, per germline. The CDR3 DNA sequence: TGTGCCAGCAGTCGGACTAGCGGGGGGGAGAACACCGGGGAGCTGTTTTTT. It is translated as CASSRTSGGENTGELFF.

This clone has a handful of counts. The chain has TRBV30 and TRBJ2-7, with D possibly TRBD2 on 6 matching bases. Deletions cut 2 bases from V and 6 bases from J, with 26 bases between. The germline CDR1 and CDR2 sequences are GTSNPN and SVGIG (reference sequence). This CDR3 comprises 17 residues. CDR3 in amino acids: CAWSPRSGTGLLSEQYV. CDR3 coding DNA: TGTGCCTGGAGTCCCCGCAGCGGTACGGGACTCTTAAGCGAGCAGTACGTC.

This chain joins TRBV30 and TRBJ1-6, with D maybe TRBD1 (5 bases). Trimming pared 0 bases from V and 5 bases from J, leaving 14 bases between. The CDR3 totals 16 residues. Germline V gene data show CDR1 as GTSNPN and CDR2 as SVGIG (reference sequence). Written as DNA, the CDR3 is TGTGCCTGGAGTGTACGGGCAGGGATCCATAATTCACCCCTCCACTTT. Its protein product is CAWSVRAGIHNSPLHF.

The chain combines TRBV18 with TRBJ1-2, with D possibly being TRBD1 (6 bases). The germline CDR1 and CDR2 sequences are KGHSH and LQKENI. V dropped 5 bases and J dropped 3 bases, with 10 bases sitting between them. The length of the CDR3 is 13 residues. The CDR3 region is CASSRQVDYGYTF. CDR3 sequence (DNA): TGTGCCAGCTCAAGACAGGTGGACTATGGCTACACCTTC. Together with reference TRBV18 and TRBJ1-2, the CDR3 gives the full variable domain: NAGVMQNPRHLVRRRGQEARLRCSPMKGHSHVYWYRQLPEEGLKFMVYLQKENIIDESGMPKERFSAEFPKEGPSILRIQQVVRGDSAAYFCASSRQVDYGYTFGSGTRLTVV.

The J gene is TRBJ1-1, the V gene TRBV6-5, with D possibly being TRBD1 (6 bases). The CDR3 consists of 14 residues. V gave up 6 bases and J gave up 2 bases, with 13 bases separating them. Germline V gene sequence: CDR1 MNHEY, CDR2 SVGAGI. The CDR3 region is CASRLQGGNTEAFF. CDR3 nucleotides: TGTGCCAGCAGATTACAGGGCGGTAACACTGAAGCTTTCTTT.

The chain has TRBV19 and TRBJ2-3; D remains unclear. The CDR3 extends over 15 amino acids. CDR1 and CDR2 (germline): LNHDA, SQIVND (reference sequence). V lost 6 bases and J 1 base, leaving 14 bases between the germline ends. CDR3 region: CASRSSRAGTDTQYF. The CDR3 DNA follows: TGTGCCAGTAGGTCGTCGCGCGCTGGCACAGATACGCAGTATTTT.

The chain is built from TRBV15 and TRBJ2-2; 7 bases line up with TRBD2. With V trimmed by 0 bases and J by 1 base, 5 bases remained unmatched. This CDR3 spans 17 amino acids. The germline gives CDR1 LNHNV, CDR2 YYDKDF (reference sequence). CDR3 nucleotides: TGTGCCACCAGCAGAGATTTGCTAGCGGTGAACACCGGGGAGCTGTTTTTT. Translating gives CATSRDLLAVNTGELFF. Complete variable domain (other parts from reference TRBV15 and TRBJ2-2): DAMVIQNPRYQVTQFGKPVTLSCSQTLNHNVMYWYQQKSSQAPKLLFHYYDKDFNNEADTPDNFQSRRPNTSFCFLDIRSPGLGDTAMYLCATSRDLLAVNTGELFFGEGSRLTVL.

The chain joins TRBV19 to TRBJ2-7; 9 nucleotides agree with TRBD1. CDR1 is LNHDA and CDR2 is SQIVND in the germline V gene (reference sequence). This CDR3 is 15 amino acids long. V gave up 5 bases and J gave up 1 base; unmatched junction bases: 6. The CDR3 coding sequence is TGTGCCAGTAGTTCGACCGGGACAGGGTCCTACGAGCAGTACTTC. It codes for CASSSTGTGSYEQYF.

The chain combines TRBV6-5 with TRBJ1-2; no clear D gene. Trimming pared 6 bases from V and 0 bases from J, leaving 8 bases between. Germline V gene sequence: CDR1 MNHEY, CDR2 SVGAGI. This CDR3 spans 13 amino acids. The CDR3 is CASSTETNYGYTF. CDR3 sequence (DNA): TGTGCCAGCAGCACTGAGACTAACTATGGCTACACCTTC.

The chain employs TRBV4-2 and TRBJ1-5, with no clear D. This CDR3 is built from 16 residues. The V and J ends lost 0 bases and 0 bases respectively, with 9 bases between them. The germline gives CDR1 LGHNA, CDR2 YNFKEQ. CDR3 loop: CASSQELMSSNQPQHF. CDR3 nucleotides: TGTGCCAGCAGCCAAGAGCTTATGAGTAGCAATCAGCCCCAGCATTTT.

This rearrangement joins TRBV9 to TRBJ2-5, with D maybe TRBD2 (7 bases). The V and J ends lost 0 bases and 2 bases respectively, with 14 bases between them. The CDR3 totals 16 residues. Germline V lookup: CDR1 SGDLS, CDR2 YYNGEE. CDR3 bases: TGTGCCAGCAGCGTAGGCGCACAGGGAGGGCAAGAGACCCAGTACTTC. It specifies CASSVGAQGGQETQYF.

This chain links TRBV10-1 with TRBJ1-5; 7 nucleotides agree with TRBD1. Losses at the gene ends were 7 bases for V and 6 bases for J; bases not matched to a gene: 12. The CDR3 extends over 15 amino acids. Germline CDR1 is WNHNN and CDR2 is SYGVQD (reference sequence). CDR3 nucleotide sequence: TGCGCCAGCAAGCTCAGGGGGTCGGGGCGTCAGCCCCAGCATTTT. This sequence encodes CASKLRGSGRQPQHF.

This clone was observed a single time. The rearrangement uses TRBV7-9 and TRBJ2-3; 8 positions match TRBD1. J lost 3 bases, V lost 5 bases, and 10 bases had no gene match. Looked up from germline, CDR1 is SEHNR and CDR2 is FQNEAQ (reference sequence). CDR3 length: 16 amino acids. In DNA, the CDR3 is TGTGCCAGCAGCGCAAGCGACAGGGGCGCGACAGATACGCAGTATTTT. Translation gives CASSASDRGATDTQYF.

Here the CDR3 reads CASSLARTAFTDNEQFF. The CDR3 bases are TGTGCCAGCAGCTTAGCAAGGACAGCCTTTACCGACAATGAGCAGTTCTTC. The chain is built from TRBV7-3 and TRBJ2-1; D might be TRBD1 (6 bases). CDR3 length equals 17 residues. Germline-derived CDR1 and CDR2 are SGHTA and FQGTGA. V gave up 2 bases and J gave up 5 bases, with 19 bases separating them.

The chain employs TRBV6-6 and TRBJ1-5, with 9 bases aligning to TRBD1. Germline trimming cut 2 bases from V and 7 bases from J; bases unmatched to any gene: 9. The CDR3 length is 16 residues. From germline, CDR1 is MNHNY and CDR2 SVGAGI (reference sequence). The CDR3 sequence is CASSYRDRVISQPQHF. The CDR3 DNA reads TGTGCCAGCAGTTACCGGGACAGGGTGATATCCCAGCCCCAGCATTTT.

This chain links TRBV9 with TRBJ1-3; D unresolved. The V gene lost 3 bases and the J gene lost 4 bases, with 8 bases spanning the gap. From germline, CDR1 is SGDLS and CDR2 YYNGEE. This CDR3 comprises 13 residues. CDR3 bases: TGTGCCAGCAGCGGACCCGGGGGAAACACCATATATTTT. Translating gives CASSGPGGNTIYF.

The CDR3 spells CASRGGSWNTEAFF. CDR3 sequence (DNA): TGTGCCAGCAGAGGAGGGAGTTGGAACACTGAAGCTTTCTTT. The rearrangement uses TRBV6-5 and TRBJ1-1; D call uncertain. Trimming removed 6 bases at V and 1 base at J, with 12 bases between. Per germline, CDR1 MNHEY and CDR2 SVGAGI. The CDR3 totals 14 residues.

The rearrangement links TRBV9 to TRBJ1-2; 8 positions agree with TRBD1. The CDR3 runs 18 residues. Looked up from germline, CDR1 is SGDLS and CDR2 is YYNGEE. The V gene end was trimmed by 0 bases and the J gene end by 6 bases; junction bases not matched to a gene: 16. The CDR3 DNA follows: TGTGCCAGCAGCGTAGCTCCCCAGGGGGCTATCGGGAAAGATGGCTACACCTTC. Residues: CASSVAPQGAIGKDGYTF. Looking up the rest from reference TRBV9 and TRBJ1-2 gives the full variable domain: DSGVTQTPKHLITATGQRVTLRCSPRSGDLSVYWYQQSLDQGLQFLIQYYNGEERAKGNILERFSAQQFPDLHSELNLSSLELGDSALYFCASSVAPQGAIGKDGYTFGSGTRLTVV.

The chain uses TRBV12-3 or TRBV12-4 and TRBJ1-3; D possibly corresponds to TRBD1 (6 bases). The CDR3 spans 13 residues. The germline V and J ends were trimmed by 8 bases and 2 bases, with 10 bases remaining between them. This CDR3 reads CASGGAAGNTIYF. The CDR3 DNA reads as TGTGCCAGCGGGGGCGCAGCTGGAAACACCATATATTTT.

The chain employs TRBV27 and TRBJ1-2, with TRBD1 identical over 9 bases. V lost 6 bases to trimming and J lost 2 bases; unmatched junction nucleotides: 7. Germline V gene lookup returns CDR1 MNHEY and CDR2 SMNVEV (reference sequence). This CDR3 contains 15 residues. The CDR3 region has the DNA TGTGCCAGCAGGTTCCGGACAGGGGCGAACTATGGCTACACCTTC. It specifies CASRFRTGANYGYTF.

The rearrangement links TRBV5-1 to TRBJ1-4; 10 positions match TRBD1. The V gene's germline CDR1 is SGHRS and CDR2 YFSETQ. The CDR3 has 14 residues. V shed 4 bases and J 8 bases; nucleotides not matched to a gene: 5. The CDR3, as DNA: TGCGCCAGCAGCGGGGACAGGGGTTACGAAAAACTGTTTTTT. This codes for CASSGDRGYEKLFF.

This chain links TRBV5-1 with TRBJ2-2; 7 bases align to TRBD1. This CDR3 has 15 residues. V was pared by 4 bases and J by 0 bases, with 3 bases of the junction left unmatched. Germline CDR1 SGHRS, CDR2 YFSETQ. The CDR3 reads CASSQGQSNTGELFF. DNA of the CDR3: TGCGCCAGCAGCCAGGGACAGTCGAACACCGGGGAGCTGTTTTTT.

The chain has TRBV19 and TRBJ2-5; D call uncertain. This CDR3 region has 14 residues. Germline V gene data show CDR1 as LNHDA and CDR2 as SQIVND (reference sequence). The V end lost 5 bases, the J end lost 1 base, and 11 bases lay between the germline ends. Written as DNA, the CDR3 is TGTGCCAGTAGTCCCCAGGTTACCCAAGAGACCCAGTACTTC. This codes for CASSPQVTQETQYF.

This chain uses TRBV30 with TRBJ1-4; TRBD1 aligns across 7 bases. Trimming cost V 6 bases and J 8 bases; bases outside gene matches: 9. Germline V lookup: CDR1 GTSNPN, CDR2 SVGIG (reference sequence). CDR3 length: 13 residues. The CDR3: CACAQGYREKLFF. CDR3 coding DNA: TGTGCCTGCGCACAGGGGTATCGGGAAAAACTGTTTTTT.

The chain recombines TRBV11-3 with TRBJ1-4; 9 bases fit TRBD1. CDR1 SGHNT and CDR2 YENEEA come from the germline V gene. The CDR3 has 15 residues. The junction had 7 bases not matched to a gene; V was cut back by 4 bases and J by 7 bases. The CDR3 sequence is CASSSEGTGSEKLFF. The CDR3 nucleotides read TGTGCCAGCAGCTCCGAAGGGACAGGGAGTGAAAAACTGTTTTTT. Based on the CDR3 plus reference TRBV11-3 and TRBJ1-4, the full variable domain is EAGVVQSPRYKIIEKKQPVAFWCNPISGHNTLYWYLQNLGQGPELLIRYENEEAVDDSQLPKDRFSAERLKGVDSTLKIQPAELGDSAVYLCASSSEGTGSEKLFFGSGTQLSVL.